The T cell receptor (beta chain) under discussion was sequenced for a study of shared T cell receptors in the human thymus (dated by TCRdb to about 2021). At the level of the whole study: The study examined how the human thymus generates shared, self-reactive T-cell receptor alpha chains.

Libraries were constructed by the immunoSEQ multiplex PCR assay. As stored in TCRdb, this immuneACCESS dataset retains in-frame rearrangements with V and J assigned. A fraction of the clones does not appear; measured against another copy, unresolved V genes explain less than half of the discrepancy, and the remainder lacks a known reason. This sample comprises about 540,000 clones, about 80% of them detected only once. Jointly, the top ten make up 0.013% of the sample. There are a few counts of this clone. This receptor's antigen is unknown. Nothing much larger sits one base from this clone, and base qualities are not available. The germline V gene specifies MGHRA as CDR1 and YSYEKL as CDR2. The CDR3 sequence holds 20 residues, the cysteine and phenylalanine included. Only the CDR3 DNA is retained, 60 bases long and in frame from the first base. V loses 2 bases at its end and J loses 0 bases; junction bases beyond the gene matches: 18.

These records were also assigned to another study, of human thymus T cells. As the second paper documents: Immunologically healthy infants undergoing open corrective cardiac surgery for congenital heart defects in Finland were used as donors. The thymus tissue came from surgical resects taken out during corrective cardiac surgery. Usage of V and J gene segments appeared to be biased in both the thymic and the peripheral blood repertoires. The related research found that thymic TCR repertoires overlapped highly between unrelated individuals. TCR alpha and beta repertoires from roughly 8 infant thymus samples and four related peripheral blood samples were characterized in the study. The cohort included six male and a couple of female infants, with donor ages spanning 7 to 244 days. Thymocytes were released mechanically from tissue and stored at -70 °C as pellets of about 9-32 million cells. A QIAsymphony instrument was used to extract genomic DNA from the frozen cell pellets. TCRB and TCRAD loci were amplified from a standardized quantity of quality-controlled genomic DNA using the immunoSEQ multiplex PCR assay. The V(D)J region was spanned by amplicons of a length sufficient to cover the CDR3 and to identify V and J genes. Amplicon sequencing was performed on an Illumina platform through the commercial immunoSEQ service. Primer bias and sequencing errors were corrected using previously described methods, and TCRAD and TCRB definitions followed the IMGT database. immunoSEQ Analyzer 3.0 and VDJTools were used for repertoire analysis, which covered basic statistics, V/J segment usage, diversity estimates, rarefaction and pairwise overlap. Diversity was estimated using the Chao1, ChaoE, Efron-Thisted, Shannon and inverse Simpson indices, and was also estimated on datasets down-sampled to the size of the smallest sample. Repertoire overlap was determined by strict matching of CDR3 nucleotide sequence, V gene and J gene, and Jaccard-based multidimensional scaling clustering was applied. Thymus samples yielded on average approximately 840,000 unique TCRB clonotypes, compared with around 79,000 from blood samples.

The sequence came from a boy in the first two years of life with a congenital heart defect. Donor details come from another sample of the same person, matched by shared clones. Sequences were obtained from thymocytes. Rearrangement joined TRBV4-1 to TRBJ1-1; 7 bases in the junction line up with TRBD1. The base sequence is TGCGCCAGCAGCCAAATCGGTGAGACCGGGACAGCTCTTTTGAACACTGAAGCTTTCTTT. Its protein is CASSQIGETGTALLNTEAFF.